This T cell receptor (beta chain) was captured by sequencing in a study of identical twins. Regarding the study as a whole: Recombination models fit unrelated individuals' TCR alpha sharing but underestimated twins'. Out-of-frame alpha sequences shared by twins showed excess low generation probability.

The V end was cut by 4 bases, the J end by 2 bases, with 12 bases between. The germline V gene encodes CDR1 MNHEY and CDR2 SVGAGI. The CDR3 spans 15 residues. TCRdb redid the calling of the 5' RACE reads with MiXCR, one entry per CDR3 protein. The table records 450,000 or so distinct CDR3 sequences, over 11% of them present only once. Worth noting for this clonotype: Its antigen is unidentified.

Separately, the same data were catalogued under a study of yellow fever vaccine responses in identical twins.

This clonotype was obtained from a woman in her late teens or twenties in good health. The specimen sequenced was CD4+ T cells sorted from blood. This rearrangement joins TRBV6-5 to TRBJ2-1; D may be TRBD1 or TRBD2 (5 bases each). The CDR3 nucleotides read TGTGCCAGCAGTTTCCCCGGGACGACCTACAATGAGCAGTTCTTC. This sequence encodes CASSFPGTTYNEQFF.